This is a list of T cell receptor beta chains from one sample in a study of T-cell memory formation after mild COVID-19. TCRdb itself ran the 5' RACE reads through MiXCR, one entry per CDR3 protein. In the table there are about 560,000 distinct CDR3 sequences, 17% of which are singletons. Sequencing was performed on PBMCs or a T cell subset sorted from them (not recorded which). Source of these receptors: an adult woman who had mild COVID-19 (a few samples of this study predate the infection). Cell type and time point are not known. The CDR3 runs from the conserved cysteine through the conserved F or W. Fields, in order: D gene, V gene, J gene, clone size, CDR3 DNA, CDR3 protein. D genes are given only for firm matches. Some rows have no size entry. The others give once, few or many, or a class for an expanded clone.

d_gene: NA
v_gene: TRBV11-2
j_gene: TRBJ1-2
abundance: NA
CDR3nt: TGTGCCAGCAGCCCATACCGGAGAGGAGGCCTACATGGCTACACCTTC
CDR3aa: CASSPYRRGGLHGYTF

d_gene: TRBD2
v_gene: TRBV6-1
j_gene: TRBJ2-1
abundance: NA
CDR3nt: TGTGCCAGCAGTGAAGCGCTCGGGGGGGCCAATGAGCAGTTCTTC
CDR3aa: CASSEALGGANEQFF

d_gene: NA
v_gene: TRBV29-1
j_gene: TRBJ2-3
abundance: few
CDR3nt: TGCAGCGTGGAACTAGCTGTTGGGGATACGCAGTATTTT
CDR3aa: CSVELAVGDTQYF

d_gene: NA
v_gene: TRBV4-2
j_gene: TRBJ2-1
abundance: few
CDR3nt: TGTGCCAGCAGCCCGGGACTCAACGGCGGTAGATACAATGAGCAGTTCTTC
CDR3aa: CASSPGLNGGRYNEQFF

d_gene: NA
v_gene: TRBV18
j_gene: TRBJ2-3
abundance: few
CDR3nt: TGTGCCAGCTCACCACCGGACGTTGGTACGCAGTATTTT
CDR3aa: CASSPPDVGTQYF

d_gene: NA
v_gene: TRBV5-4
j_gene: TRBJ1-1
abundance: once
CDR3nt: TGTGCCAGCAGCTCAGGGGATTTCACTGAAGCTTTCTTT
CDR3aa: CASSSGDFTEAFF

d_gene: TRBD1
v_gene: TRBV2
j_gene: TRBJ1-1
abundance: few
CDR3nt: TGTGCCAGCCAGGGGGGAGGGCATCGGGCGAACACTGAAGCTTTCTTT
CDR3aa: CASQGGGHRANTEAFF

d_gene: NA
v_gene: TRBV27
j_gene: TRBJ1-2
abundance: few
CDR3nt: TGTGCCAGCAGTTTTAGTATACAGGGTGAAGGCTACACCTTC
CDR3aa: CASSFSIQGEGYTF

d_gene: NA
v_gene: TRBV14
j_gene: TRBJ2-1
abundance: few
CDR3nt: TGTGCCAGCAGCCATGACTATCACTCCTACAATGAGCAGTTCTTC
CDR3aa: CASSHDYHSYNEQFF

d_gene: NA
v_gene: TRBV27
j_gene: TRBJ2-7
abundance: NA
CDR3nt: TGTGCCAGCAGAGCCTCACAGGGAGTGGAGCAGTACTTC
CDR3aa: CASRASQGVEQYF

d_gene: TRBD2
v_gene: TRBV24-1
j_gene: TRBJ2-3
abundance: NA
CDR3nt: TGTGCCACCAGTGATCCCTCTAGCGGGAGGGGTTCAGATACGCAGTATTTT
CDR3aa: CATSDPSSGRGSDTQYF

d_gene: NA
v_gene: TRBV7-6
j_gene: TRBJ2-1
abundance: NA
CDR3nt: TGTGCCAGCGGGGCCCAAGTGGGGGCTACCTACAATGAGCAGTTCTTC
CDR3aa: CASGAQVGATYNEQFF

d_gene: NA
v_gene: TRBV6-5
j_gene: TRBJ2-1
abundance: NA
CDR3nt: TGTGCCAGCAGTTACGGGTCAGGGAAGTTCATCAATGAGCAGTTCTTC
CDR3aa: CASSYGSGKFINEQFF

d_gene: NA
v_gene: TRBV9
j_gene: TRBJ2-3
abundance: NA
CDR3nt: TGTGCCAGCAGCGGCGCCGGGAGCACAGATACGCAGTATTTT
CDR3aa: CASSGAGSTDTQYF

d_gene: NA
v_gene: TRBV24-1
j_gene: TRBJ2-1
abundance: few
CDR3nt: TGTGCCACCAGTGACCCTATAGCACCTAGCTCCTACAATGAGCAGTTCTTC
CDR3aa: CATSDPIAPSSYNEQFF

d_gene: NA
v_gene: TRBV12-3/TRBV12-4
j_gene: TRBJ2-6
abundance: few
CDR3nt: TGTGCCAGCAGTTTTGAGGGAGCTGGGGCCAACGTCCTGACTTTC
CDR3aa: CASSFEGAGANVLTF